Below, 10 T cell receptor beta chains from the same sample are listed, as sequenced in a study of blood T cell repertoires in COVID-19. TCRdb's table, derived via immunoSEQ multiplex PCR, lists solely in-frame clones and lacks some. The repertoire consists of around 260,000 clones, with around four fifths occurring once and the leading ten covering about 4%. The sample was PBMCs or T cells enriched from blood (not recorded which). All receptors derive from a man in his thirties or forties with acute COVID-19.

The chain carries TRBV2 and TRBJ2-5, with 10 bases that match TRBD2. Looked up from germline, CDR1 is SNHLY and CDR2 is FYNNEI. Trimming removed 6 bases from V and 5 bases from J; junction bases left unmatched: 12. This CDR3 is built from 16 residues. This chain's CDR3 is CASRERGGILGETQYF. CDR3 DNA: TGTGCCAGCAGAGAGCGGGGGGGTATTCTTGGGGAGACCCAGTACTTC.

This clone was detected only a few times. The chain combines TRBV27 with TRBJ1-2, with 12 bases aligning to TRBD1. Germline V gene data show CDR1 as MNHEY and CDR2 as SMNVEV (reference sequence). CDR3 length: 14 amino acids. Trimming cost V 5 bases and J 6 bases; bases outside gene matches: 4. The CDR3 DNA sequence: TGTGCCAGCAGTAGGGGACAGGGGGCTCATGGCTACACCTTC. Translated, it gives CASSRGQGAHGYTF.

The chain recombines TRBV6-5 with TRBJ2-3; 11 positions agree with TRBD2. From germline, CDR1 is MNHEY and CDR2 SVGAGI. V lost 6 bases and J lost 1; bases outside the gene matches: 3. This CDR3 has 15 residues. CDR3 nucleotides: TGTGCCAGCAGGTTACTAGCGGGGGGCACAGATACGCAGTATTTT. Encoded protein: CASRLLAGGTDTQYF.

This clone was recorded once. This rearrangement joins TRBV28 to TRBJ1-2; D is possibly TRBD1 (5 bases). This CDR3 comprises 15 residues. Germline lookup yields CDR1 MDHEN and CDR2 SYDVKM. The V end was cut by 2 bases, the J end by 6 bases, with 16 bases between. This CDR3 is CASSLGRGRWDGYTF. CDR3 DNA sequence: TGTGCCAGCAGTTTAGGAAGGGGAAGGTGGGATGGCTACACCTTC.

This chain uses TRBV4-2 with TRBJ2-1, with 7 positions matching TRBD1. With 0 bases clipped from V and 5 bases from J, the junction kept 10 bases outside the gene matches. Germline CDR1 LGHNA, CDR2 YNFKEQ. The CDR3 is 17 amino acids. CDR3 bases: TGTGCCAGCAGCCAAGAAATCCCGGGACAGACTAACAATGAGCAGTTCTTC. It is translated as CASSQEIPGQTNNEQFF.

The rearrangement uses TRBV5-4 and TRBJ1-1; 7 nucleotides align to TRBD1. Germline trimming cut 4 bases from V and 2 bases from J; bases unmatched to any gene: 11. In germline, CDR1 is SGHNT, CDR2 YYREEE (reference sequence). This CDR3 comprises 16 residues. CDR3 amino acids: CASSRPWDSINTEAFF. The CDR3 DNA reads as TGTGCCAGCAGCCGACCGTGGGACAGCATTAACACTGAAGCTTTCTTT.

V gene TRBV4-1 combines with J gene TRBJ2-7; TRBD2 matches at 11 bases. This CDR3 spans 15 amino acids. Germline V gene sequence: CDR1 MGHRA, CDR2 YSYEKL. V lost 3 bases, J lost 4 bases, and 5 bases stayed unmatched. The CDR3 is CASSQGPSGGYEQYV. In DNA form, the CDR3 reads TGCGCCAGCAGCCAGGGTCCTAGCGGGGGGTACGAGCAGTACGTC.

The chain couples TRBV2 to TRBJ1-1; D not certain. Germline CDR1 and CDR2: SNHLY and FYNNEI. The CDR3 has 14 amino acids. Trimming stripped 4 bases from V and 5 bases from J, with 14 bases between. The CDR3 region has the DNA TGTGCCAGCAGTGGCGTTGGTACAGTTACTGAAGCTTTCTTT. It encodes CASSGVGTVTEAFF.

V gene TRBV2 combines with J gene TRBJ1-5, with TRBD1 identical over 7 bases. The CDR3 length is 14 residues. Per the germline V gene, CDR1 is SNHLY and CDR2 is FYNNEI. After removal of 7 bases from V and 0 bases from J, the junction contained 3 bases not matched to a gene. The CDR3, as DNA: TGTGCCAGCAAACGACAGGGTAGCAATCAGCCCCAGCATTTT. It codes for CASKRQGSNQPQHF.

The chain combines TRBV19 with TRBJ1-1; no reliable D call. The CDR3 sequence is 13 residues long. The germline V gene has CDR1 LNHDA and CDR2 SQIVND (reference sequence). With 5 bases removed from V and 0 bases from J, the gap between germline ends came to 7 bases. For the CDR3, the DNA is TGTGCCAGTAGTCCACAGTTGAACACTGAAGCTTTCTTT. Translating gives CASSPQLNTEAFF. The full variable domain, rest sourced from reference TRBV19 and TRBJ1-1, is DGGITQSPKYLFRKEGQNVTLSCEQNLNHDAMYWYRQDPGQGLRLIYYSQIVNDFQKGDIAEGYSVSREKKESFPLTVTSAQKNPTAFYLCASSPQLNTEAFFGQGTRLTVV.